These 12 T cell receptor beta chains came from one sample sequenced in a study of T cells in Graves' hyperthyroidism and ophthalmopathy. RNA transcripts gave rise to amplified TCR beta CDR3 regions. In the first-round RT-PCR of the TCR CDR3, the HTBI primer set was used. Each CDR3 protein gets one entry after TCRdb re-called the multiplex PCR reads with MiXCR. The sample has roughly 520,000 distinct CDR3 sequences, roughly a quarter seen once. Sequenced input: blood. These receptors were collected from a woman aged 25-40 years with Graves' ophthalmopathy.

This clonotype was found a few times. Possible read error: a much larger clone is one base away. J is TRBJ2-5 and V is TRBV28; 8 bases fit TRBD1. Germline V lookup: CDR1 MDHEN, CDR2 SYDVKM. This CDR3 is built from 15 residues. In nucleotides, the CDR3 is TGTGCCAGCAGTTTATACAGGGGGATCGGAGAGACCCGGTACTTC. It translates to CASSLYRGIGETRYF.

The DNA of the CDR3 is TGTGCCAGCAGCTCACTAGGGACAGCTGGTGGCTACACCTTC. The encoded protein is CASSSLGTAGGYTF. The V and J genes are TRBV11-1 and TRBJ1-2; TRBD1 matches 7 bases. CDR3 size: 14 residues. With V trimmed by 4 bases and J by 7 bases, 9 bases remained unmatched. CDR1 and CDR2 from the germline V gene are SGHAT and FQDESV (reference sequence).

This clonotype showed up many times. This rearrangement joins TRBV27 to TRBJ1-2, with TRBD1 identical over 7 bases. Germline assignment: CDR1 MNHEY and CDR2 SMNVEV (reference sequence). After removal of 5 bases from V and 0 bases from J, the junction contained 9 bases not matched to a gene. CDR3 size: 16 residues. The CDR3 protein is CASSPFSGQTNYGYTF. The CDR3 DNA reads TGTGCCAGCAGTCCTTTCTCGGGACAGACTAACTATGGCTACACCTTC.

This chain uses TRBV7-9 with TRBJ2-6, with D unclear. The V end was cut by 4 bases, the J end by 4 bases, with 8 bases between. Germline loops: CDR1 SEHNR, CDR2 FQNEAQ (reference sequence). CDR3 size: 14 residues. Written as DNA, the CDR3 is TGTGCCAGCAGCTCTGGGTTCGGGGCCAACGTCCTGACTTTC. Protein: CASSSGFGANVLTF.

The chain has TRBV7-3 and TRBJ2-7, with TRBD1 matching 8 bases. The germline gives CDR1 SGHTA, CDR2 FQGTGA. V dropped 1 base and J dropped 2; count of bases not matched to a gene: 13. CDR3 length: 18 residues. The CDR3 DNA sequence: TGTGCCAGCAGCTTAATGGGGCCGGACAGGGCCGAAGCCTACGAGCAGTACTTC. It specifies CASSLMGPDRAEAYEQYF.

The rearrangement uses TRBV6-1 and TRBJ2-7, with 7 bases aligning to TRBD1. CDR1 and CDR2 (germline): MNHNS, SASEGT. The CDR3 has 14 residues. The J segment lost 4 bases and the V segment lost 2 bases, leaving 5 bases of the junction unmatched. The CDR3 reads CASSERGQLYEQYF. The CDR3 DNA follows: TGTGCCAGCAGTGAAAGGGGACAGCTTTACGAGCAGTACTTC.

In this sample, this clonotype turned up a few times. At one boundary the junction diverges from the germline segment, which might be a read error. The rearrangement uses TRBV4-1 and TRBJ2-2, with D maybe TRBD2 (5 bases). Germline CDR1 MGHRA, CDR2 YSYEKL. The CDR3 is made up of 14 amino acids. The CDR3 is CASRPTLNTGELSF. CDR3 sequence (DNA): TGCGCCAGCAGACCAACCTTGAACACCGGGGAGCTGTCTTTT.

This clonotype was counted at least ten times. This CDR3 reads CASSLDGTGSGGYTF. The CDR3 bases are TGTGCCAGCAGTTTAGATGGGACAGGGTCTGGTGGCTACACCTTC. The chain links TRBV12-3 or TRBV12-4 to TRBJ1-2; 9 nucleotides line up with TRBD1. The CDR3 spans 15 residues. The V and J ends lost 1 base and 7 bases, in that order; junction bases with no gene match: 7.

This clonotype has at least ten counts. The rearrangement links TRBV28 to TRBJ2-7; D is possibly TRBD1 (6 bases). The CDR3 has 14 residues. The V end lost 3 bases, the J end lost 3 bases, and 12 bases lay between the germline ends. Per the germline V gene, CDR1 is MDHEN and CDR2 is SYDVKM. The CDR3 region is CASSFTGKIYEQYF. The CDR3 bases are TGTGCCAGCAGTTTTACAGGGAAGATCTACGAGCAGTACTTC.

This clonotype has only a few counts. This chain connects TRBV12-3 or TRBV12-4 to TRBJ2-7; TRBD2 aligns across 10 bases. With 6 bases clipped from V and 2 bases from J, the junction kept 4 bases outside the gene matches. The CDR3 consists of 14 residues. In DNA form, the CDR3 reads TGTGCCAGCAGGAAGACTAGCGGGCCCTACGAGCAGTACTTC. Its protein is CASRKTSGPYEQYF.

This clonotype was seen ten or more times. The chain recombines TRBV15 with TRBJ2-7; TRBD1 is a possible D gene (6 bases). Per germline, CDR1 LNHNV and CDR2 YYDKDF (reference sequence). The CDR3 is 12 residues long. The V gene lost 3 bases and the J gene lost 6 bases, with 9 bases spanning the gap. CDR3 residues: CATSRQGREQYF. The CDR3 DNA follows: TGTGCCACCAGCAGGCAGGGGCGCGAGCAGTACTTC.

This clonotype was observed many times. The chain couples TRBV7-2 to TRBJ2-2; the D gene is possibly TRBD2 (5 bases). V gave up 2 bases and J gave up 6 bases, with 10 bases separating them. CDR1 is SGHTA, CDR2 FQGNSA, per germline. The CDR3 length is 14 residues. The CDR3 DNA reads TGTGCCAGCAGCTTAAGTCTAGCCCCCGGGGAGCTGTTTTTT. Amino acid sequence: CASSLSLAPGELFF.